This T cell receptor beta chain was identified during a study of T cell changes during pregnancy in multiple sclerosis. Germline V lookup: CDR1 GTSNPN, CDR2 SVGIG (reference sequence). The CDR3 sequence is 13 residues long. Generated by immunoSEQ multiplex PCR, the TCRdb table keeps only in-frame clones and is missing some. Here the sample spans 49,000 or so clones, 80% to 95% being singletons. The chain links TRBV30 to TRBJ2-1; D is perhaps TRBD2 (6 bases). This TCR was sampled from a female donor with multiple sclerosis, enrolled in a pregnancy study. The sequencing here drew on peripheral blood, taken in the third trimester of pregnancy. The CDR3 DNA is TGTGCTACCTCTAGCGACTCCTACAATGAGCAGTTCTTC. The encoded protein is CATSSDSYNEQFF.